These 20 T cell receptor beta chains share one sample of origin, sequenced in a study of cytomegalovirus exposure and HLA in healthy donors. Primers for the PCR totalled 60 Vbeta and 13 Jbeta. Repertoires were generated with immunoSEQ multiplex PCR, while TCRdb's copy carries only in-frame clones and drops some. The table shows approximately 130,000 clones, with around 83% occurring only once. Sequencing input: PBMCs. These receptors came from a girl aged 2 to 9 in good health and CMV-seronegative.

The CDR3 DNA follows: TGTGCCAGCAGCGGAGGGACTAGCTCCTTATACGAGCAGTACTTC. Its translation is CASSGGTSSLYEQYF. V gene TRBV9 combines with J gene TRBJ2-7; 9 bases agree with TRBD2. The CDR3 has 15 residues. Germline V CDR1 and CDR2: SGDLS, YYNGEE. V lost 3 bases and J lost 4; bases outside the gene matches: 8.

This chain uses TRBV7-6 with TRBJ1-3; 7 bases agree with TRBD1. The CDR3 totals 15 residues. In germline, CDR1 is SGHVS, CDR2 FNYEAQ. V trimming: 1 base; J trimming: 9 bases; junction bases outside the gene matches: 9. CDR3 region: CASSLGGDRARTIYF. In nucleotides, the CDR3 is TGTGCCAGCAGCTTAGGAGGCGACAGGGCGCGCACCATATATTTT.

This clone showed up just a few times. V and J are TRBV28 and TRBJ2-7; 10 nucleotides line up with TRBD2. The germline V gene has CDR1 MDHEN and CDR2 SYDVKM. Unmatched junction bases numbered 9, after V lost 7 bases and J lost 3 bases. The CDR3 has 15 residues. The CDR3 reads CASTPWSSGSYEQYF. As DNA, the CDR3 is TGTGCCAGCACCCCGTGGTCTAGCGGGAGCTACGAGCAGTACTTC.

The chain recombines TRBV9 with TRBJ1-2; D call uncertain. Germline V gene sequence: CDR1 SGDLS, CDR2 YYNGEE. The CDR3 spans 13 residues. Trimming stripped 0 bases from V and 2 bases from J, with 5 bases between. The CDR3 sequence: CASSVEQNYGYTF. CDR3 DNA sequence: TGTGCCAGCAGCGTAGAACAGAACTATGGCTACACCTTC.

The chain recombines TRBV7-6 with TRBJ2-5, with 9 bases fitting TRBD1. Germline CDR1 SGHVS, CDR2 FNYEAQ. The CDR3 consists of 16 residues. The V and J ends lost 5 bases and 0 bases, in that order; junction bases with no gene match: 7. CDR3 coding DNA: TGTGCCAGCAGCCAACAGGGGGCCCGGTACCAAGAGACCCAGTACTTC. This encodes CASSQQGARYQETQYF.

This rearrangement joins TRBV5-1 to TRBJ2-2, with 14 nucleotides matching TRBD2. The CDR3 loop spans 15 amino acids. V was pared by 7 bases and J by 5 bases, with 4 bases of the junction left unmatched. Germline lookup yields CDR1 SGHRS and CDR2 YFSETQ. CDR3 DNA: TGCGCCAGCGGGACTAGCGGGAGTTGGACCGGGGAGCTGTTTTTT. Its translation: CASGTSGSWTGELFF.

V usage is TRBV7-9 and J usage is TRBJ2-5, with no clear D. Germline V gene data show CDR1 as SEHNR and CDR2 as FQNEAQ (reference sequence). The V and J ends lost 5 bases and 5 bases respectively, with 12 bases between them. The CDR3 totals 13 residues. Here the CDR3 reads CASSLLMEETQYF. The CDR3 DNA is TGTGCCAGCAGCCTACTGATGGAGGAGACCCAGTACTTC.

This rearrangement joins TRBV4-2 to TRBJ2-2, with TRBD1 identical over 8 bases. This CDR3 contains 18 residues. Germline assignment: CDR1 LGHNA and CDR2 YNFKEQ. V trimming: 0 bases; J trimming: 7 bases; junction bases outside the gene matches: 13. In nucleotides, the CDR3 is TGTGCCAGCAGCCAAGAAATTGCAGGACAGGGTTACGGCGGGGAGCTGTTTTTT. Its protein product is CASSQEIAGQGYGGELFF.

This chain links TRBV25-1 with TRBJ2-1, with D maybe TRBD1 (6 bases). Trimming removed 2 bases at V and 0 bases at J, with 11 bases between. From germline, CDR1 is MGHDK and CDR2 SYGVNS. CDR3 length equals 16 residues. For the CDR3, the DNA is TGTGCCAGCAGTGAAGGGACATACCTCTCCTACAATGAGCAGTTCTTC. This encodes CASSEGTYLSYNEQFF.

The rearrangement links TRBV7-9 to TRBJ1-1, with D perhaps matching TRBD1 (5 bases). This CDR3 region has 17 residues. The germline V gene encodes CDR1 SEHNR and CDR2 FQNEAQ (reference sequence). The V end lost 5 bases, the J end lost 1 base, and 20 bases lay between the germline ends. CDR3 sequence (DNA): TGTGCCAGCAGCGCACAACAGGTGTTTTGGGGGAACACTGAAGCTTTCTTT. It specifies CASSAQQVFWGNTEAFF.

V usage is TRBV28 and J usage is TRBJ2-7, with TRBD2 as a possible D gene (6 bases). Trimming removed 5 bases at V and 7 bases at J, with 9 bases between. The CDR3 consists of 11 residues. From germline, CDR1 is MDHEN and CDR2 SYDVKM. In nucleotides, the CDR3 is TGTGCCAGCAGTGCGAGCGGGGAGCAGTACTTC. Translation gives CASSASGEQYF.

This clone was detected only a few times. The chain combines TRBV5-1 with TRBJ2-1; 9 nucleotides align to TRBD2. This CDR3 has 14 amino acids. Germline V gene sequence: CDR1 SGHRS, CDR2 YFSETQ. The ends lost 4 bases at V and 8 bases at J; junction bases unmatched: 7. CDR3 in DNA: TGCGCCAGCAGCAGGGGACTAGCTCCCGATGAGCAGTTCTTC. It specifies CASSRGLAPDEQFF.

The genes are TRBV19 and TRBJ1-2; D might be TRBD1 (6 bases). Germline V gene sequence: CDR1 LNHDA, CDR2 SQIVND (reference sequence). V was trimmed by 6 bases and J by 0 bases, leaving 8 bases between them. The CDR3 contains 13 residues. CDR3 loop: CASRTGTNYGYTF. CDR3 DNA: TGTGCCAGTAGGACAGGAACTAACTATGGCTACACCTTC.

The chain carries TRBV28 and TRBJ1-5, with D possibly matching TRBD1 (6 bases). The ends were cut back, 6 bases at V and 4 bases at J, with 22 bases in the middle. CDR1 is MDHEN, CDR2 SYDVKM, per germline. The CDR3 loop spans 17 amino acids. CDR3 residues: CASRRTAGVPSNQPQHF. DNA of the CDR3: TGTGCCAGCAGAAGAACCGCAGGGGTACCATCAAATCAGCCCCAGCATTTT.

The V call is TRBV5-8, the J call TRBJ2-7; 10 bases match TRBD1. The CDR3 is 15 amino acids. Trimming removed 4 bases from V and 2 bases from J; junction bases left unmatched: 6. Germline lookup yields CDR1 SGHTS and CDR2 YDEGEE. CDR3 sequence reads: CASSTDRGRPYEQYF. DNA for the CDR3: TGTGCCAGCAGCACCGACAGGGGGCGCCCCTACGAGCAGTACTTC. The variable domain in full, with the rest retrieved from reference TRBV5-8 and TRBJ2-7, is EAGVTQSPTHLIKTRGQQATLRCSPISGHTSVYWYQQALGLGLQFLLWYDEGEERNRGNFPPRFSGRQFPNYSSELNVNALELEDSALYLCASSTDRGRPYEQYFGPGTRLTVT.

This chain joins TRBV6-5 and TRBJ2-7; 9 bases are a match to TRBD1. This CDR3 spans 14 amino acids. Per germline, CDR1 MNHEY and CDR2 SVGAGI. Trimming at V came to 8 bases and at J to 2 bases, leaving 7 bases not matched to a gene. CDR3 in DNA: TGTGCCAGCTCCAGGGACAGGGTCCCCTACGAGCAGTACTTC. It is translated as CASSRDRVPYEQYF.

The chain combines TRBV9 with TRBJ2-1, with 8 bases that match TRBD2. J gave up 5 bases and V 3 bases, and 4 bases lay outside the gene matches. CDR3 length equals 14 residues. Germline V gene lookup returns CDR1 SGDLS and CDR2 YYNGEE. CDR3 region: CASSARLANNEQFF. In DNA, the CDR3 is TGTGCCAGCAGCGCCAGACTAGCGAACAATGAGCAGTTCTTC.

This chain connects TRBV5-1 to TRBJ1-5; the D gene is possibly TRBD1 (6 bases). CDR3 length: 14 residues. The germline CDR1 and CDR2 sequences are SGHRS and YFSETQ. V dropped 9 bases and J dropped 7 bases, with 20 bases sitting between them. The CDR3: CATKDRLRRQPQHF. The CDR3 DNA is TGCGCCACAAAGGACAGATTAAGAAGACAGCCCCAGCATTTT.

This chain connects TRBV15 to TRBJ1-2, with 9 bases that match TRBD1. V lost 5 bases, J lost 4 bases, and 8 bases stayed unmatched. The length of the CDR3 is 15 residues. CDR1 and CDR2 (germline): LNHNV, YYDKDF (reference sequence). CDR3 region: CATSQGRGQGYGYTF. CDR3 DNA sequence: TGTGCCACCAGCCAGGGCCGGGGACAGGGCTATGGCTACACCTTC. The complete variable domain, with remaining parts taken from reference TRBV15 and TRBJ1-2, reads DAMVIQNPRYQVTQFGKPVTLSCSQTLNHNVMYWYQQKSSQAPKLLFHYYDKDFNNEADTPDNFQSRRPNTSFCFLDIRSPGLGDTAMYLCATSQGRGQGYGYTFGSGTRLTVV.

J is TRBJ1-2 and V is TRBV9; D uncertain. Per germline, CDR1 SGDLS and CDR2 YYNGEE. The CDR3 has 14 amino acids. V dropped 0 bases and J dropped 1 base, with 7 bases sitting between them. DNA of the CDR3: TGTGCCAGCAGCGTAGACAGCAGTAACTATGGCTACACCTTC. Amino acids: CASSVDSSNYGYTF. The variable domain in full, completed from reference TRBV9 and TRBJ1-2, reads DSGVTQTPKHLITATGQRVTLRCSPRSGDLSVYWYQQSLDQGLQFLIQYYNGEERAKGNILERFSAQQFPDLHSELNLSSLELGDSALYFCASSVDSSNYGYTFGSGTRLTVV.